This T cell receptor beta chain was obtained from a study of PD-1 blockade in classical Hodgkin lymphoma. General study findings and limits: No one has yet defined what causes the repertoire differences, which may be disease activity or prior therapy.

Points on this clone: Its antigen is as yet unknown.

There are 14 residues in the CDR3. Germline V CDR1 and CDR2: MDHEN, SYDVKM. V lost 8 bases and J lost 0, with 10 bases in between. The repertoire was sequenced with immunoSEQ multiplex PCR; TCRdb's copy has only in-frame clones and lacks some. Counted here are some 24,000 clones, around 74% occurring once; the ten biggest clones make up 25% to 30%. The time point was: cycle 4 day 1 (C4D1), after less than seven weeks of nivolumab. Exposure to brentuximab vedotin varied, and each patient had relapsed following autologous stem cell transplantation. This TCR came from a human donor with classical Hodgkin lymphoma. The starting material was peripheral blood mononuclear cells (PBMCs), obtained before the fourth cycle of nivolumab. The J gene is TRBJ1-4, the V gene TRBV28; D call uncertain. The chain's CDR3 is CASALDATNEKLFF. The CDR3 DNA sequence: TGTGCCAGCGCGTTGGATGCAACTAATGAAAAACTGTTTTTT.